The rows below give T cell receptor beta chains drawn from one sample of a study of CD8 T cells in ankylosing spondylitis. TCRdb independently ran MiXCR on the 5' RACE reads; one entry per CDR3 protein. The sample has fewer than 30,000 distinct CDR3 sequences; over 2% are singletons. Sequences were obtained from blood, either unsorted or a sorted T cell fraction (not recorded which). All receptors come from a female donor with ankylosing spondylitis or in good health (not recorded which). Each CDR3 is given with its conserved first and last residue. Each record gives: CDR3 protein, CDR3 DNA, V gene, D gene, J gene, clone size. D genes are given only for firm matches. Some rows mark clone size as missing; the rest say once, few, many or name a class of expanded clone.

CASSGDRSRQPQHF | TGTGCCAGCAGCGGGGACAGGTCTAGGCAGCCCCAGCATTTT | TRBV9 | TRBD1 | TRBJ1-5 | many
CASSVGSRARGEETQYF | TGTGCCAGCAGCGTAGGGTCTAGAGCCCGTGGAGAAGAGACCCAGTACTTC | TRBV9 | . | TRBJ2-5 | many
CASSPGTGGAADTQYF | TGTGCCAGCAGCCCAGGGACAGGGGGCGCCGCAGATACGCAGTATTTT | TRBV9 | TRBD1 | TRBJ2-3 | .
CASSVGPGDEAFF | TGTGCCAGCAGCGTAGGCCCCGGGGATGAAGCTTTCTTT | TRBV9 | . | TRBJ1-1 | many
CASSALPGLAGNEQFF | TGTGCCAGCAGCGCCTTACCGGGACTAGCGGGTAATGAGCAGTTCTTC | TRBV9 | TRBD2 | TRBJ2-1 | many
CASSVEAATGELFF | TGTGCCAGCAGCGTAGAGGCTGCAACCGGGGAGCTGTTTTTT | TRBV9 | . | TRBJ2-2 | many
CASSVALETGEQYF | TGTGCCAGCAGCGTAGCGTTGGAGACTGGTGAGCAGTACTTC | TRBV9 | . | TRBJ2-7 | few
CASSGGDEYGYTF | TGTGCCAGCAGCGGAGGGGACGAGTATGGCTACACCTTC | TRBV9 | . | TRBJ1-2 | many
CASSPTDYNYGYTF | TGTGCCAGCAGCCCAACGGACTATAACTATGGCTACACCTTC | TRBV9 | . | TRBJ1-2 | many
CASSRTRAGGGELFF | TGTGCCAGCAGCCGGACTAGGGCCGGTGGCGGGGAGCTGTTTTTT | TRBV9 | TRBD2 | TRBJ2-2 | many
CASSVGPKFPDTQYF | TGTGCCAGCAGCGTAGGCCCTAAATTCCCAGATACGCAGTATTTT | TRBV9 | . | TRBJ2-3 | many
CASSPPGSGGAIDTQYF | TGTGCCAGCAGCCCTCCCGGCAGCGGGGGGGCCATAGATACGCAGTATTTT | TRBV9 | TRBD2 | TRBJ2-3 | many
CASSSNTGELFF | TGTGCCAGCAGTAGCAACACCGGGGAGCTGTTTTTT | TRBV9 | . | TRBJ2-2 | many
CASSVANQPNEKLFF | TGTGCCAGCAGCGTAGCTAACCAGCCCAATGAAAAACTGTTTTTT | TRBV9 | . | TRBJ1-4 | many
CASSSLSAGVGTQYF | TGTGCCAGCAGCAGCCTATCAGCGGGCGTCGGAACCCAGTACTTC | TRBV9 | . | TRBJ2-5 | many
CASSSAAGGSYGYTF | TGTGCCAGCAGCTCAGCGGCAGGGGGCAGCTATGGCTACACCTTC | TRBV9 | TRBD1 | TRBJ1-2 | many
CASSKVGDSYNEQFF | TGTGCCAGCAGCAAAGTAGGGGACAGTTACAATGAGCAGTTCTTC | TRBV9 | TRBD1 | TRBJ2-1 | many
CASSVDGGLAKNIQYF | TGTGCCAGCAGCGTAGATGGCGGGTTAGCCAAAAACATTCAGTACTTC | TRBV9 | . | TRBJ2-4 | many
CASSHGATDTQYF | TGTGCCAGCAGCCACGGGGCCACAGATACGCAGTATTTT | TRBV9 | . | TRBJ2-3 | many
CASSVWGVGQPQHF | TGTGCCAGCAGCGTATGGGGGGTTGGGCAGCCCCAGCATTTT | TRBV9 | . | TRBJ1-5 | many
CASSVGPGSYEQYF | TGTGCCAGCAGCGTAGGCCCCGGGAGCTACGAGCAGTACTTC | TRBV9 | . | TRBJ2-7 | medium-sized
CASGAASTDTQYF | TGTGCCAGCGGGGCCGCTAGCACAGATACGCAGTATTTT | TRBV9 | . | TRBJ2-3 | many
CASRPTGTSNEKLFF | TGTGCCAGCAGACCCACCGGGACGTCAAATGAAAAACTGTTTTTT | TRBV9 | . | TRBJ1-4 | many
CASSETGTGLGEQYF | TGTGCCAGCAGCGAAACCGGGACAGGGCTAGGCGAGCAGTACTTC | TRBV9 | TRBD1 | TRBJ2-7 | many
CASSVVGQKSTDTQYF | TGTGCCAGCAGCGTAGTTGGACAGAAAAGCACAGATACGCAGTATTTT | TRBV9 | . | TRBJ2-3 | many
CASRGTGGADTGELFF | TGTGCCAGCAGGGGGACAGGGGGTGCCGACACCGGGGAGCTGTTTTTT | TRBV9 | TRBD1 | TRBJ2-2 | many
CASSETTDQETQYF | TGTGCCAGCAGCGAGACGACGGACCAAGAGACCCAGTACTTC | TRBV9 | . | TRBJ2-5 | many
CASSVASAIYNEQFF | TGTGCCAGCAGCGTGGCTAGCGCTATTTACAATGAGCAGTTCTTC | TRBV9 | . | TRBJ2-1 | many
CASSVSVPGTGSGNTIYF | TGTGCCAGCAGCGTATCGGTTCCGGGGACAGGATCTGGAAACACCATATATTTT | TRBV9 | TRBD1 | TRBJ1-3 | .
CASSVVAGSSLYGYTF | TGTGCCAGCAGCGTAGTGGCAGGTTCCTCTCTATATGGCTACACCTTC | TRBV9 | . | TRBJ1-2 | many
CASSGGTRSSGGYTF | TGTGCCAGCAGCGGCGGAACTAGGTCCTCGGGTGGCTACACCTTC | TRBV9 | . | TRBJ1-2 | many
CASSEGGTGQPQHF | TGTGCCAGCAGCGAGGGGGGGACCGGTCAGCCCCAGCATTTT | TRBV9 | . | TRBJ1-5 | medium-sized
CASSVGFWAFGTEAFF | TGTGCCAGCAGCGTAGGTTTCTGGGCCTTTGGCACTGAAGCTTTCTTT | TRBV9 | . | TRBJ1-1 | many
CASSITSGGVGDTQYF | TGTGCCAGCAGCATAACTAGCGGGGGGGTAGGAGATACGCAGTATTTT | TRBV9 | TRBD2 | TRBJ2-3 | many
CASSVEWGTADTQYF | TGTGCCAGCAGCGTAGAATGGGGGACTGCAGATACGCAGTATTTT | TRBV9 | . | TRBJ2-3 | .
CASTAGASETQYF | TGTGCCAGCACCGCAGGGGCCTCGGAGACCCAGTACTTC | TRBV9 | . | TRBJ2-5 | many
CASSARPESYNEQFF | TGTGCCAGCAGCGCTCGCCCCGAATCCTACAATGAGCAGTTCTTC | TRBV9 | . | TRBJ2-1 | many
CGIESGGYGYTF | TGCGGGATTGAATCGGGCGGCTATGGCTACACCTTC | TRBV29-1 | . | TRBJ1-2 | many
CASSVGDRDYNEQFF | TGTGCCAGCAGCGTAGGGGACAGGGACTACAATGAGCAGTTCTTC | TRBV9 | TRBD1 | TRBJ2-1 | many
CASSVGPSTSGNDEQFF | TGTGCCAGCAGCGTAGGCCCCTCGACTAGCGGGAATGATGAGCAGTTCTTC | TRBV9 | TRBD2 | TRBJ2-1 | many
CASSVDWTGYEQYF | TGTGCCAGCAGCGTAGACTGGACGGGCTACGAGCAGTACTTC | TRBV9 | . | TRBJ2-7 | many
CASSVPEGDTQYF | TGTGCCAGCAGCGTCCCCGAGGGAGATACGCAGTATTTT | TRBV9 | . | TRBJ2-3 | medium-sized
CASSAEHNSPLHF | TGTGCCAGCAGCGCAGAACATAATTCACCCCTCCACTTT | TRBV9 | . | TRBJ1-6 | many
CASSAPKHLQGTHNYGYTF | TGTGCCAGCAGCGCACCCAAACACCTACAGGGGACCCATAACTATGGCTACACCTTC | TRBV9 | TRBD1 | TRBJ1-2 | many
CASSAHAGSYNEQFF | TGTGCCAGCAGCGCCCACGCGGGCTCCTACAATGAGCAGTTCTTC | TRBV9 | . | TRBJ2-1 | once
CASSVVDRHTDTQYF | TGTGCCAGCAGCGTAGTGGACCGGCACACAGATACGCAGTATTTT | TRBV9 | . | TRBJ2-3 | many
CASSPGDRAESSGANVLTF | TGTGCCAGCAGCCCAGGGGACAGGGCGGAGAGCTCTGGGGCCAACGTCCTGACTTTC | TRBV9 | TRBD1 | TRBJ2-6 | many
CASSEDPAPDTEAFF | TGTGCCAGCAGCGAAGACCCGGCGCCAGACACTGAAGCTTTCTTT | TRBV9 | . | TRBJ1-1 | many
CASSVEERQGRELFF | TGTGCCAGCAGCGTAGAGGAGCGCCAGGGGAGGGAGCTGTTTTTT | TRBV9 | . | TRBJ2-2 | many
CASSPRSGGAETQYF | TGTGCCAGCAGCCCTCGCTCGGGAGGGGCAGAGACCCAGTACTTC | TRBV9 | TRBD2 | TRBJ2-5 | many
CASSVRTSGGAFF | TGTGCCAGCAGCGTACGGACTAGCGGGGGGGCGTTCTTC | TRBV9 | TRBD2 | TRBJ2-1 | many
CASSPYRFTSTDTQYF | TGTGCCAGCAGCCCATACAGGTTCACTAGCACAGATACGCAGTATTTT | TRBV9 | . | TRBJ2-3 | many
CASSVERDSQETQYF | TGTGCCAGCAGCGTCGAACGGGACTCCCAAGAGACCCAGTACTTC | TRBV9 | . | TRBJ2-5 | many
CASSAGLAGTGELFF | TGTGCCAGCAGCGCCGGACTAGCGGGGACCGGGGAGCTGTTTTTT | TRBV9 | TRBD2 | TRBJ2-2 | many
CASSVAPSAASGGGTTQYF | TGTGCCAGCAGCGTAGCCCCATCGGCGGCTTCAGGTGGGGGGACGACCCAGTACTTC | TRBV9 | . | TRBJ2-5 | many
CASSVDSGPGWTGELFF | TGTGCCAGCAGCGTAGACTCAGGCCCGGGTTGGACCGGGGAGCTGTTTTTT | TRBV9 | . | TRBJ2-2 | many
CASSPQGAAYGYTF | TGTGCCAGCAGCCCCCAAGGGGCAGCCTATGGCTACACCTTC | TRBV9 | . | TRBJ1-2 | many